One and the same sample provided the 12 T cell receptor beta chains below, sequenced in a study of T cells in Graves' hyperthyroidism and ophthalmopathy. RNA transcripts gave rise to amplified TCR beta CDR3 regions. Carried out on the TCR CDR3, a first-round RT-PCR used the HTBI primer set. From the multiplex PCR reads, TCRdb called clonotypes with MiXCR, one entry per CDR3 protein. The sample lists fewer than 850,000 distinct CDR3 sequences; roughly a sixth were seen once. The sequencing sample was made of blood. These receptor sequences come from a man aged 45-60 years with Graves' hyperthyroidism.

This clonotype appeared many times. The J gene is TRBJ1-5, the V gene TRBV10-3; D uncertain. V dropped 2 bases and J dropped 4 bases, with 6 bases sitting between them. The CDR3 totals 13 residues. Looked up from germline, CDR1 is ENHRY and CDR2 is SYGVKD. This chain's CDR3 is CAISERPNQPQHF. The CDR3 DNA follows: TGTGCCATCAGTGAGCGGCCTAATCAGCCCCAGCATTTT.

This clonotype was observed many times. For the CDR3, the DNA is TGTGCCAGCAGACAACAGGGGGCGCGGCGCACCGGGGAGCTGTTTTTT. It is translated as CASRQQGARRTGELFF. The chain combines TRBV7-8 with TRBJ2-2; 9 positions match TRBD1. The J segment lost 4 bases and the V segment lost 6 bases, leaving 9 bases of the junction unmatched. The CDR3 runs to 16 residues. Germline V gene sequence: CDR1 SGHVS, CDR2 FQNEAQ.

This clonotype appeared a few times. The gene calls are TRBV6-6 and TRBJ2-3; 8 bases are shared with TRBD2. V lost 2 bases, J lost 4 bases, and 14 bases stayed unmatched. The CDR3 spans 18 residues. Per germline, CDR1 MNHNY and CDR2 SVGAGI (reference sequence). In DNA, the CDR3 is TGTGCCAGCAGTTACCCCCCCACTGCGGCGGGAGGCCCAGATACGCAGTATTTT. Protein product: CASSYPPTAAGGPDTQYF.

This clonotype was seen many times. This chain links TRBV24-1 with TRBJ1-4; tentatively, D is TRBD1 (6 bases). This CDR3 has 16 amino acids. V lost 1 base, J lost 6 bases, and 14 bases lay in between. Germline CDR1 and CDR2: KGHDR and SFDVKD. The CDR3 DNA reads TGTGCCACCAGTGATTTCCCCGGCAGGGGTGATGAAAAACTGTTTTTT. It specifies CATSDFPGRGDEKLFF.

There are a few counts of this clonotype. The chain recombines TRBV25-1 with TRBJ2-1; 10 bases align to TRBD2. V shed 7 bases, J shed 0 bases, and the junction held 6 bases outside the gene matches. This CDR3 comprises 16 residues. Per germline, CDR1 MGHDK and CDR2 SYGVNS. The CDR3 spells CASKASGRASYNEQFF. For the CDR3, the DNA is TGTGCCAGCAAGGCCAGCGGGAGGGCCTCCTACAATGAGCAGTTCTTC.

This clonotype was counted a few times. This chain joins TRBV6-1 and TRBJ2-7; 9 bases fit TRBD2. The CDR3 has 16 amino acids. The V gene's germline CDR1 is MNHNS and CDR2 SASEGT. The V gene end was trimmed by 8 bases and the J gene end by 3 bases; junction bases not matched to a gene: 14. The CDR3 region has the DNA TGTGCCAGCCATGAGAAGGGGGCGGGAGGGATCTACGAGCAGTACTTC. Residues: CASHEKGAGGIYEQYF.

This clonotype showed up many times. The gene calls are TRBV3-1 and TRBJ2-5; 8 bases are shared with TRBD2. The trim removed 4 bases at V and 5 bases at J, leaving 12 bases unmatched. This CDR3 is 16 amino acids long. CDR1 and CDR2 from the germline V gene are LGHDT and YNNKEL (reference sequence). CDR3 amino acids: CASSPADWREVETQYF. In DNA form, the CDR3 reads TGTGCCAGCAGCCCCGCCGATTGGCGGGAGGTGGAGACCCAGTACTTC.

This clonotype was seen repeatedly, ten times or more. CDR3 nucleotide sequence: TGTGCCAGCAGCCCTCGGGAGTTTGATGAGCAGTTCTTC. Amino acid sequence: CASSPREFDEQFF. The chain links TRBV28 to TRBJ2-1; tentative D call: TRBD2 (6 bases). The CDR3 has 13 residues. Deletions cut 6 bases from V and 8 bases from J, with 14 bases between. Germline CDR1 is MDHEN and CDR2 is SYDVKM.

This clonotype was observed many times. This chain connects TRBV25-1 to TRBJ2-1, with 7 bases lining up with TRBD2. J was trimmed by 2 bases and V by 2 bases; bases with no gene match: 3. The CDR3 has 15 amino acids. Germline-derived CDR1 and CDR2 are MGHDK and SYGVNS. The CDR3 region has the DNA TGTGCCAGCAGTGAAGCACGGGGGGCCTACAATGAGCAGTTCTTC. It specifies CASSEARGAYNEQFF.

This clonotype was found many times. J is TRBJ1-2 and V is TRBV7-8; 11 bases align to TRBD1. Trimming removed 5 bases from V and 0 bases from J; junction bases left unmatched: 5. Germline lookup yields CDR1 SGHVS and CDR2 FQNEAQ. The CDR3 contains 16 residues. The CDR3 sequence: CASSTRTGGPNYGYTF. CDR3 coding DNA: TGTGCCAGCAGCACGCGGACAGGGGGCCCTAACTATGGCTACACCTTC. Filled out from reference TRBV7-8 and TRBJ1-2, the complete variable domain reads GAGVSQSPRYKVAKRGQDVALRCDPISGHVSLFWYQQALGQGPEFLTYFQNEAQLDKSGLPSDRFFAERPEGSVSTLKIQRTQQEDSAVYLCASSTRTGGPNYGYTFGSGTRLTVV.

This clonotype was detected a few times. V and J are TRBV7-9 and TRBJ2-5; 10 bases agree with TRBD1. The CDR3 is made up of 17 amino acids. Germline assignment: CDR1 SEHNR and CDR2 FQNEAQ (reference sequence). J gave up 11 bases and V 5 bases, and 20 bases lay outside the gene matches. CDR3 DNA: TGTGCCAGCAGCCAACCCATCCGATCCGGGACAGGGGTTATTCAGTACTTC. This sequence encodes CASSQPIRSGTGVIQYF. Variable domain in full (rest from reference TRBV7-9 and TRBJ2-5): DTGVSQNPRHKITKRGQNVTFRCDPISEHNRLYWYRQTLGQGPEFLTYFQNEAQLEKSRLLSDRFSAERPKGSFSTLEIQRTEQGDSAMYLCASSQPIRSGTGVIQYFGPGTRLLVL.

Many counts were recorded for this clonotype. The chain has TRBV12-3 or TRBV12-4 and TRBJ2-7, with D possibly matching TRBD1 (7 bases). The CDR3 has 14 residues. Trimming left V 7 bases short and J 4 bases short, with 17 bases between. CDR3 sequence reads: CASTHGGGAYEQYF. CDR3 DNA: TGTGCCAGCACCCACGGAGGGGGCGCGTACGAGCAGTACTTC.